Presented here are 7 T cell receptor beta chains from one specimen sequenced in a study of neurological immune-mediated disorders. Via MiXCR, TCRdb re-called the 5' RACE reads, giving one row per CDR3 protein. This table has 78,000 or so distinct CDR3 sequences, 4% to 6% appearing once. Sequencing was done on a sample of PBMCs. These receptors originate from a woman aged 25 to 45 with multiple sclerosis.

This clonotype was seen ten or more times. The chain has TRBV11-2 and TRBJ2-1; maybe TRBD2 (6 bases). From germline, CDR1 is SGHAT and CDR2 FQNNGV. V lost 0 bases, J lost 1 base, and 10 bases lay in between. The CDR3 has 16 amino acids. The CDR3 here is CASSLDPGTSYNEQFF. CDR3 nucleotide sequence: TGTGCCAGCAGCTTAGATCCTGGGACTTCCTACAATGAGCAGTTCTTC.

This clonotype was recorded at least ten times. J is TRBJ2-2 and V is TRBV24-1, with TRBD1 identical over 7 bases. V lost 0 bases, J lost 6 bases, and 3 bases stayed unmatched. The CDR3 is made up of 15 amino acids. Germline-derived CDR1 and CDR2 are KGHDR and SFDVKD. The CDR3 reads CATSDLRQGAGELFF. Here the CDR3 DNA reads TGTGCCACCAGTGATTTGCGACAGGGAGCCGGGGAGCTGTTTTTT.

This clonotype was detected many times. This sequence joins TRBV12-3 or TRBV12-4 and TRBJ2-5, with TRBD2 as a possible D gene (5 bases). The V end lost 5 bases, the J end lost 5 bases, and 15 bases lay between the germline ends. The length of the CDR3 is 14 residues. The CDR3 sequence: CASSPAVGMETQYF. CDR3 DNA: TGTGCCAGCAGTCCGGCCGTCGGGATGGAGACCCAGTACTTC.

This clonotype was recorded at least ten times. CDR3 region: CSAEGQVRTGNNEQFF. CDR3 DNA: TGCAGTGCCGAGGGGCAGGTCCGGACCGGTAACAATGAGCAGTTCTTC. V gene TRBV20-1 combines with J gene TRBJ2-1; D is tentatively TRBD1 or TRBD2 (5 bases each). Trimming removed 6 bases at V and 5 bases at J, with 23 bases between. Per germline, CDR1 DFQATT and CDR2 SNEGSKA (reference sequence). The CDR3 totals 16 residues.

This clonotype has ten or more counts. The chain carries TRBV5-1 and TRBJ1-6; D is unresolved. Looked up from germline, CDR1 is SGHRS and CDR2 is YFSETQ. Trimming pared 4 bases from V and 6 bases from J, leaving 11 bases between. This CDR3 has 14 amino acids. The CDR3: CASSARQSNSPLHF. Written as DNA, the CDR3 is TGCGCCAGCAGCGCCCGGCAGAGTAATTCACCCCTCCACTTT.

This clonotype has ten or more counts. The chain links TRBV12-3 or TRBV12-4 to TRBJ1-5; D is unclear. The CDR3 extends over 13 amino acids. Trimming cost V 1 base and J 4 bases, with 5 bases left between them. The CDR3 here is CASSLGRNQPQHF. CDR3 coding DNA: TGTGCCAGCAGTTTAGGAAGAAATCAGCCCCAGCATTTT.

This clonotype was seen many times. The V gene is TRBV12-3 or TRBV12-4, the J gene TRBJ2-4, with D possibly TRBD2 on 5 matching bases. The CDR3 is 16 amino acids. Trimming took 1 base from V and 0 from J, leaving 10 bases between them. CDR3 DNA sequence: TGTGCCAGCAGTTTAGGTGGCGGGTTAGCCAAAAACATTCAGTACTTC. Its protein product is CASSLGGGLAKNIQYF.